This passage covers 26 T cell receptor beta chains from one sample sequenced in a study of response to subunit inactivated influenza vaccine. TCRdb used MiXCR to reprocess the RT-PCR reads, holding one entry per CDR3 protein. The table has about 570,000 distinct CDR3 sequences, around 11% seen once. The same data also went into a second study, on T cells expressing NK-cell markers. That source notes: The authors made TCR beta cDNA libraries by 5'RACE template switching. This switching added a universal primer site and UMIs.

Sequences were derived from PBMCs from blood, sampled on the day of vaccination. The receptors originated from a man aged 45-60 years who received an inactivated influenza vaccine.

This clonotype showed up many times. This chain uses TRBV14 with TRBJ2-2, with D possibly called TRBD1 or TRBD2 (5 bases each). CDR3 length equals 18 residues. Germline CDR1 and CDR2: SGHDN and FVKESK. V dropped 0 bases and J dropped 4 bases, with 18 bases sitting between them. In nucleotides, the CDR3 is TGTGCCAGCAGCCAAGACCCGGTTCGGGGCCATCTCACCGGGGAGCTGTTTTTT. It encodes CASSQDPVRGHLTGELFF.

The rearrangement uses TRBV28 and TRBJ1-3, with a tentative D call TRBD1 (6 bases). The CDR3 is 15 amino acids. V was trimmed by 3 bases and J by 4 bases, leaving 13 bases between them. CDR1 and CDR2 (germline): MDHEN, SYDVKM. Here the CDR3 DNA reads TGTGCCAGCAGTTTCGGGGGGGCGCACGGAAACACCATATATTTT. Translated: CASSFGGAHGNTIYF.

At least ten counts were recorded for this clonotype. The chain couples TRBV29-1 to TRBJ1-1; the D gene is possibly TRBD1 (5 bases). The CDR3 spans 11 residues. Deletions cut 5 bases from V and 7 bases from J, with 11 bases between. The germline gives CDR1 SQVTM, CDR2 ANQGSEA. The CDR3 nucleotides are TGCAGCGTTAGTAGCGGGGGTGAAGCTTTCTTT. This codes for CSVSSGGEAFF.

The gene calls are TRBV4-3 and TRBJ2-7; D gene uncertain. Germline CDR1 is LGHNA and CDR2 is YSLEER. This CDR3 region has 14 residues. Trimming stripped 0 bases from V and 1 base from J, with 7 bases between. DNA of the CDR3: TGCGCCAGCAGCCAAGATTCCACGTCCTACGAGCAGTACTTC. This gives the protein CASSQDSTSYEQYF.

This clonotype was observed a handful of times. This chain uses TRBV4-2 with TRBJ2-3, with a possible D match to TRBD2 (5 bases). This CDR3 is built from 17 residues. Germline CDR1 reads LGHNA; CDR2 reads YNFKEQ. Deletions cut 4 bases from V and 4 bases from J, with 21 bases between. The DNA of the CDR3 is TGTGCCAGCAGCCGCGGGTCCCTCCTAAACCTACCAGATACGCAGTATTTT. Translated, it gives CASSRGSLLNLPDTQYF.

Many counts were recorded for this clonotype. The CDR3: CSARVGGPNTEAFF. For the CDR3, the DNA is TGCAGTGCTAGAGTGGGGGGCCCGAACACTGAAGCTTTCTTT. The chain joins TRBV20-1 to TRBJ1-1; maybe TRBD1 (6 bases). V was trimmed by 1 base and J by 1 base, leaving 10 bases between them. The CDR3 sequence is 14 residues long. CDR1 DFQATT and CDR2 SNEGSKA come from the germline V gene (reference sequence).

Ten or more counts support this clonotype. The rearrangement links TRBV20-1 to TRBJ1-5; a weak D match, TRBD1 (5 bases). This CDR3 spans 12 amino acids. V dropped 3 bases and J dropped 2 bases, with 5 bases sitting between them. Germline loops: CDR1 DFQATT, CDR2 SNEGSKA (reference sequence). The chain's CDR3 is CSARTGNQPQHF. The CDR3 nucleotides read TGCAGTGCTAGGACAGGCAATCAGCCCCAGCATTTT.

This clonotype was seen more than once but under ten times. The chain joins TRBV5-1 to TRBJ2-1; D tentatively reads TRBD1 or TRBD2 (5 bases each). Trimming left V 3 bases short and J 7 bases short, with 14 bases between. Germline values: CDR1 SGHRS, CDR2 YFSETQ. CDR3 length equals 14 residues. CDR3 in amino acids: CASSWDGSGNEQFF. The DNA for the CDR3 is TGCGCCAGCAGCTGGGACGGCTCGGGGAATGAGCAGTTCTTC. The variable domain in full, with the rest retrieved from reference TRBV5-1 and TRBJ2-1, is KAGVTQTPRYLIKTRGQQVTLSCSPISGHRSVSWYQQTPGQGLQFLFEYFSETQRNKGNFPGRFSGRQFSNSRSEMNVSTLELGDSALYLCASSWDGSGNEQFFGPGTRLTVL.

DNA for the CDR3: TGTGCCAGCAGTGAAGAGAGGCCTACCCAGCGCCGCGGCAATGAGCAGTTCTTC. Its protein is CASSEERPTQRRGNEQFF. This chain joins TRBV6-1 and TRBJ2-1; no clear D gene. Trimming took 1 base from V and 6 from J, leaving 22 bases between them. CDR3 length equals 18 residues. CDR1 is MNHNS and CDR2 is SASEGT in the germline V gene.

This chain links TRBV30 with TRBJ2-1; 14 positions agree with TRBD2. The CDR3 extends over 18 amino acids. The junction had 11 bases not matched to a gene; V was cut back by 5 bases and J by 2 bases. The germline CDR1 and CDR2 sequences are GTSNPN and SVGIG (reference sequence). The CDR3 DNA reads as TGTGCCTGGGACCCGGGACTAGCGGGAGTTGGGGCCTACAATGAGCAGTTCTTC. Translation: CAWDPGLAGVGAYNEQFF.

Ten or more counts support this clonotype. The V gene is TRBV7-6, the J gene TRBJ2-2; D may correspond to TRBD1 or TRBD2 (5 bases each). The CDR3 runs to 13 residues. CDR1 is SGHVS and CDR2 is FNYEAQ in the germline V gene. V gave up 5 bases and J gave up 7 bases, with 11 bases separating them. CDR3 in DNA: TGTGCCAGCAGCATCGGGACGAACGGGGAGCTGTTTTTT. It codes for CASSIGTNGELFF.

CDR3 amino acids: CASSQDWGGGYQPQHF. The CDR3 DNA reads as TGCGCCAGCAGCCAAGATTGGGGAGGCGGATATCAGCCCCAGCATTTT. The rearrangement links TRBV4-1 to TRBJ1-5, with unresolved D. The CDR3 covers 16 residues. Germline CDR1 is MGHRA and CDR2 is YSYEKL. The V end lost 0 bases, the J end lost 5 bases, and 14 bases lay between the germline ends.

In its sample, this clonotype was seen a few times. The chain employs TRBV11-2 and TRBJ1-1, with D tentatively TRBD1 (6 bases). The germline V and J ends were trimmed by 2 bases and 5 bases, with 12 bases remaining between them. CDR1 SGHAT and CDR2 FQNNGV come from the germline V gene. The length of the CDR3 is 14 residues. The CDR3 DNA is TGTGCCAGCAGCTTACCAGGGGATTGGACTGAAGCTTTCTTT. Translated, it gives CASSLPGDWTEAFF.

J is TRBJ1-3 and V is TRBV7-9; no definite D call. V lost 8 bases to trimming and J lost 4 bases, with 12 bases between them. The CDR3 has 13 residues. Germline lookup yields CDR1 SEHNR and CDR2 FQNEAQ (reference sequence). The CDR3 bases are TGTGCCAGCCGCCTGGGCGGCGGAAACACCATATATTTT. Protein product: CASRLGGGNTIYF.

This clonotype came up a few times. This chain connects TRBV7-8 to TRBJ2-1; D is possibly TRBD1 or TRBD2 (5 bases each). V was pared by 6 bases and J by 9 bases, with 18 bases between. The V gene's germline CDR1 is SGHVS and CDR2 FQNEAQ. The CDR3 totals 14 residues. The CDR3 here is CASRNRDGIFEQFF. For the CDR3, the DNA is TGTGCCAGCAGGAACCGGGACGGAATTTTTGAGCAGTTCTTC.

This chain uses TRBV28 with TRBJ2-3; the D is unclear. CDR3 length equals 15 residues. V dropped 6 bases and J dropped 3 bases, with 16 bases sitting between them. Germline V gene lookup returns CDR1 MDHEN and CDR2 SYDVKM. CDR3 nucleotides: TGTGCCAGCAGCTCCGGTTGGGGATTAACAGATACGCAGTATTTT. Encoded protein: CASSSGWGLTDTQYF.

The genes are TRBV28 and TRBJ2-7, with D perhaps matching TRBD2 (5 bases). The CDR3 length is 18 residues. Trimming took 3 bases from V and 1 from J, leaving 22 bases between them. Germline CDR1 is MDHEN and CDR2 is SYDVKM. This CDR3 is CASSLQVRVMRPSYEQYF. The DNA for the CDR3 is TGTGCCAGCAGTTTGCAAGTGAGGGTAATGCGACCATCCTACGAGCAGTACTTC. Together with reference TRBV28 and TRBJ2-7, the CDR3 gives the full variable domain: DVKVTQSSRYLVKRTGEKVFLECVQDMDHENMFWYRQDPGLGLRLIYFSYDVKMKEKGDIPEGYSVSREKKERFSLILESASTNQTSMYLCASSLQVRVMRPSYEQYFGPGTRLTVT.

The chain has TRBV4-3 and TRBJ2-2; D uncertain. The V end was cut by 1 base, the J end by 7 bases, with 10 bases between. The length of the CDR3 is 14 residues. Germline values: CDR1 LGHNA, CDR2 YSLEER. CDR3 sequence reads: CASSQVGWSGELFF. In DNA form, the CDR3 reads TGCGCCAGCAGCCAAGTAGGCTGGAGCGGGGAGCTGTTTTTT.

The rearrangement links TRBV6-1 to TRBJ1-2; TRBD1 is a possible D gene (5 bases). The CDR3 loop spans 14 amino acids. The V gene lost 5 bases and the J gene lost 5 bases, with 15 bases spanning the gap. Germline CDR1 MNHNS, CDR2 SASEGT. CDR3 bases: TGTGCCAGCAGTCGACCGGGACGTCGGTATGGCTACACCTTC. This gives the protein CASSRPGRRYGYTF.

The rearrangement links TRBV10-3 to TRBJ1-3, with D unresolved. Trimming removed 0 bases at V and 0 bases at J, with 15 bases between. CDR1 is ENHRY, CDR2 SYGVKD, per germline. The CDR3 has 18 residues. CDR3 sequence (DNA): TGTGCCATCAGTGAGTCAACGCGGCAGTACCTCTCTGGAAACACCATATATTTT. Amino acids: CAISESTRQYLSGNTIYF.

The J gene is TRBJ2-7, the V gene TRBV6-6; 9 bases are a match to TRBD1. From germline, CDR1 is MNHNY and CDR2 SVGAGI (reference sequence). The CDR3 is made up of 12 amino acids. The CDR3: CVTQGAGYEQYF. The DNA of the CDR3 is TGTGTCACACAGGGGGCGGGGTACGAGCAGTACTTC.

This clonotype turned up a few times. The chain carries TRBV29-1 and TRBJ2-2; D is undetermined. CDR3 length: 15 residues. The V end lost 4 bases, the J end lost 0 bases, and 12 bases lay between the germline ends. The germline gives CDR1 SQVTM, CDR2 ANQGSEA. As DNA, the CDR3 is TGCAGCGTTGCCCGGGCCCCATCGAACACCGGGGAGCTGTTTTTT. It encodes CSVARAPSNTGELFF.

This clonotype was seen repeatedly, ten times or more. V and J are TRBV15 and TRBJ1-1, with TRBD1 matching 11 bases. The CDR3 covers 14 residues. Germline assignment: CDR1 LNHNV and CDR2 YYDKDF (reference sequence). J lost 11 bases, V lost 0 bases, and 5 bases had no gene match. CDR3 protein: CATSRDHGQGAAFF. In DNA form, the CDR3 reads TGTGCCACCAGCAGAGATCACGGACAGGGGGCGGCTTTCTTT.

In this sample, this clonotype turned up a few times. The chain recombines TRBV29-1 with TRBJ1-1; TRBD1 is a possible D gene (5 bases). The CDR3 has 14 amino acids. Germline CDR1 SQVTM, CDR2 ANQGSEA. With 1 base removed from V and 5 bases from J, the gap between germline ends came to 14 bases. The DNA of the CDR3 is TGCAGCGTTGAAGTAGGGGCGAGAGATACTGAAGCTTTCTTT. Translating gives CSVEVGARDTEAFF.

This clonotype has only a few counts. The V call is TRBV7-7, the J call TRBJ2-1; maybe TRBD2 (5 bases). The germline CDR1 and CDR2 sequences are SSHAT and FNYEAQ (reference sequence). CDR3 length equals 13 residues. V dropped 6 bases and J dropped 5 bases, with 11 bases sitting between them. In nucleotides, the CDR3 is TGTGCCAGCAGGATTAGGCGGGACAATGAGCAGTTCTTC. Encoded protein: CASRIRRDNEQFF.

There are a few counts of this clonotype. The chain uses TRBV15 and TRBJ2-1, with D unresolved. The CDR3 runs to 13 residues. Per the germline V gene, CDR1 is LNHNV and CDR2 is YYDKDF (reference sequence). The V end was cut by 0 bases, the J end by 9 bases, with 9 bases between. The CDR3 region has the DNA TGTGCCACCAGCAGAGATATTAGAAGTGAGCAGTTCTTC. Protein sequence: CATSRDIRSEQFF.